The following is a TCR beta chain sequence with its context. This entry is derived from a study of blood T cell repertoires in COVID-19. Study in general: Researchers got acute and convalescent COVID-19 samples from the United States, Italy and Spain.

Here immunoSEQ multiplex PCR was the method, and the copy in TCRdb shows in-frame clones only, minus some. The sample contains roughly 250,000 clones, approximately 90% of which appear only once. CDR1 and CDR2 (germline): KGHSH, LQKENI. Trimming removed 5 bases at V and 2 bases at J, with 9 bases between. This CDR3 is built from 13 residues. V is TRBV18 and J is TRBJ2-5, with D possibly being TRBD2 (5 bases). What was sequenced was peripheral blood. The TCR was taken from a woman aged 40 to 55 with acute or convalescent COVID-19. The CDR3 sequence: CASSLWEQETQYF. The CDR3 DNA follows: TGTGCCAGCTCATTATGGGAGCAAGAGACCCAGTACTTC.